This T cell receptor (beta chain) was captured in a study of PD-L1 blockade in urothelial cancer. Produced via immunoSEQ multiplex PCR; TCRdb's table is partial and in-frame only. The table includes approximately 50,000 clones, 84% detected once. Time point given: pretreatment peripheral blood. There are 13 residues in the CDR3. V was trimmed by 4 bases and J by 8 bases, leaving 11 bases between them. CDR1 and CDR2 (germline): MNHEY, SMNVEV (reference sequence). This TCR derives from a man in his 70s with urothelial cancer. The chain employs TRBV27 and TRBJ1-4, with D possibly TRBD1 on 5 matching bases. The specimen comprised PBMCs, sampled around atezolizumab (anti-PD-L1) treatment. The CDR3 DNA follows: TGTGCCAGCAGTTGGAAGGGGAAAGAAAAACTGTTTTTT. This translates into CASSWKGKEKLFF.